This TCR beta chain originates from a study of T cell changes during pregnancy in multiple sclerosis. The method was immunoSEQ multiplex PCR; TCRdb's version includes in-frame clones alone and lacks a portion of them. In the table there are about 42,000 clones, 87% of which are singletons. The CDR3 sequence is 18 residues long. CDR1 SGHVS and CDR2 FQNEAQ come from the germline V gene. J gave up 7 bases and V 0 bases, and 13 bases lay outside the gene matches. The chain joins TRBV7-8 to TRBJ2-7; TRBD2 matches at 12 bases. The sequenced sample was CD4+ T cells from peripheral blood mononuclear cells, obtained after pregnancy. This receptor was taken from a female donor with multiple sclerosis, enrolled in a pregnancy study. This chain's CDR3 is CASSLAARASGGAWEQYF. CDR3 in DNA: TGTGCCAGCAGCTTAGCTGCCCGGGCTAGCGGGGGGGCATGGGAGCAGTACTTC.